Below are 2 T cell receptor beta chains sequenced from a single sample in a study of T cells after yellow fever vaccination. TCRdb reanalysed the 5' RACE reads using MiXCR and keeps one entry per CDR3 protein. The sample includes fewer than 450,000 distinct CDR3 sequences, about 4% of them seen just once. Sequencing used PBMCs, obtained 5 days after the yellow fever booster vaccination. All receptors come from a man between 18 and 29 years old who received the YFV17D yellow fever vaccine.

This clonotype was found many times. V and J are TRBV29-1 and TRBJ2-7, with unresolved D. The ends were cut back, 4 bases at V and 3 bases at J, with 7 bases in the middle. The germline V gene encodes CDR1 SQVTM and CDR2 ANQGSEA. This CDR3 spans 11 amino acids. CDR3 coding DNA: TGCAGCGTTGCTCAGTACTACGAGCAGTACTTC. It specifies CSVAQYYEQYF.

This clonotype appeared many times. The chain is built from TRBV30 and TRBJ1-5; tentative D call: TRBD1 (6 bases). Trimming stripped 2 bases from V and 8 bases from J, with 25 bases between. This CDR3 has 17 residues. Germline V CDR1 and CDR2: GTSNPN, SVGIG (reference sequence). The CDR3 bases are TGTGCCTGGAGTCGAAGCGGGGGGGCGAAGGGAACGAAGCCCCAGCATTTT. Protein: CAWSRSGGAKGTKPQHF.